This T cell receptor beta chain was sequenced for a study of blood T cells in healthy people across ages. General study results and limits: Those diversity estimates obtained from one million T cells were thought to be underestimates.

At least 6 micrograms of total RNA were extracted per sample. A remark on this clonotype: The antigen is not known.

The use of a sample-barcoded 5' primer and a J-beta primer mix characterized a second PCR of about 7 to 12 cycles. TCRdb re-derived calls from the 5' RACE reads in MiXCR, one entry per CDR3 protein. The data show 710,000 or so distinct CDR3 sequences, with 22% seen just once and around 21% held by the top ten. This CDR3 contains 14 residues. With 5 bases clipped from V and 4 bases from J, the junction kept 6 bases outside the gene matches. Germline values: CDR1 MNHEY, CDR2 SMNVEV (reference sequence). The sample was blood. The rearrangement links TRBV27 to TRBJ1-1, with 8 bases matching TRBD1. This clonotype was sampled from a man in his 70s in good health. CDR3 nucleotide sequence: TGTGCCAGCAGTGCAGGGGGCGCGGGCACTGAAGCTTTCTTT. Translation: CASSAGGAGTEAFF.